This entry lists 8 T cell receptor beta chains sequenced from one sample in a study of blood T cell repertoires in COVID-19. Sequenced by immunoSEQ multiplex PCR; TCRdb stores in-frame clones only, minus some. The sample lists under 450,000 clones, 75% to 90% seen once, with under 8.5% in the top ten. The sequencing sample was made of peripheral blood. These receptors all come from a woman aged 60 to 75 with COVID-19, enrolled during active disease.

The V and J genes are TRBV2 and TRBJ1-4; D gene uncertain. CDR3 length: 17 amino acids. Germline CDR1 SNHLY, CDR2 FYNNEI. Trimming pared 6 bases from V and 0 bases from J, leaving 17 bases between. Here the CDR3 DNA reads TGTGCCAGCAGCCCAGATCGGAGGTTTACAACTAATGAAAAACTGTTTTTT. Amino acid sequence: CASSPDRRFTTNEKLFF.

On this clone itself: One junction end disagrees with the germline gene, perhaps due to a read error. The CDR3 region has the DNA TGTGCCAGCAGTTTCAGAGCAACTAGTGAAAAACTGTTTTTT. Amino acid sequence: CASSFRATSEKLFF. The rearrangement uses TRBV2 and TRBJ1-4; D gene ambiguous. In germline, CDR1 is SNHLY, CDR2 FYNNEI. The CDR3 has 14 amino acids. Filled out from reference TRBV2 and TRBJ1-4, the complete variable domain reads EPEVTQTPSHQVTQMGQEVILRCVPISNHLYFYWYRQILGQKVEFLVSFYNNEISEKSEIFDDQFSVERPDGSNFTLKIRSTKLEDSAMYFCASSFRATSEKLFFGSGTQLSVL.

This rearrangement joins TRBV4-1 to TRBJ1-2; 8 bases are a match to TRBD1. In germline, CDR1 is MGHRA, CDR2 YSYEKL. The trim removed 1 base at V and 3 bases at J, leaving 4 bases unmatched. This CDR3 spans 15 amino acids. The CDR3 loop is CASSQADRDHYGYTF. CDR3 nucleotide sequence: TGCGCCAGCAGCCAAGCGGACAGGGACCACTATGGCTACACCTTC.

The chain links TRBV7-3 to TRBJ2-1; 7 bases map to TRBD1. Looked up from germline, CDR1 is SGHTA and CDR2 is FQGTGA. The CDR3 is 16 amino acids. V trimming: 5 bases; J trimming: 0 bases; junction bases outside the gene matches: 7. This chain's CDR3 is CASSRQGLGSYNEQFF. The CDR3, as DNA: TGTGCCAGCAGCAGACAGGGATTGGGCTCCTACAATGAGCAGTTCTTC.

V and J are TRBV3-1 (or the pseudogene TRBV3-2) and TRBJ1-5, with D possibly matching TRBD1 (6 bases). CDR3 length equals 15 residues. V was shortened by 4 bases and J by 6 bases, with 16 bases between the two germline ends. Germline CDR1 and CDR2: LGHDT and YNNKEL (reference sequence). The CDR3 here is CASSLTGARGQPQHF. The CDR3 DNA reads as TGTGCCAGCAGCCTCACCGGGGCCAGGGGTCAGCCCCAGCATTTT.

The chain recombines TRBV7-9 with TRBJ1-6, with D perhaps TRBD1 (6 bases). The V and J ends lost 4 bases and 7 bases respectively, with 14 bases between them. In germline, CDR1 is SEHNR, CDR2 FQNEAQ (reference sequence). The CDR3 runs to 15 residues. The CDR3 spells CASSSQGLRNSPLHF. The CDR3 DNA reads TGTGCCAGCAGCTCACAGGGTTTGCGGAATTCACCCCTCCACTTT.

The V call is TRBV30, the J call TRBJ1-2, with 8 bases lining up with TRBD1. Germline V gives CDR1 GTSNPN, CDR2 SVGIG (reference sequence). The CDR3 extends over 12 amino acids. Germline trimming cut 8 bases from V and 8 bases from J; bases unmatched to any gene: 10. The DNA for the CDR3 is TGTGCCCGGCAGGGGGCGCGGGAAGGCTACACCTTC. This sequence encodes CARQGAREGYTF.

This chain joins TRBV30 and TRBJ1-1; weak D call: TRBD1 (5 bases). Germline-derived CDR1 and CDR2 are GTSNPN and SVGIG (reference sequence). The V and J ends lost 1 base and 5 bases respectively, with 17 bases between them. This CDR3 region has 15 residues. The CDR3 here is CAWSAPGETWTEAFF. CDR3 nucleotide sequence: TGTGCCTGGAGTGCTCCGGGGGAAACTTGGACTGAAGCTTTCTTT.